A selection of T cell receptor beta chains follows, all from one sample in a study of blood T cell repertoires in COVID-19. Produced via immunoSEQ multiplex PCR; TCRdb's table is partial and in-frame only. The top ten hold around 4% of the sample, which has about 140,000 clones, around 86% seen once. Material for sequencing was peripheral blood. Source of these receptors: a woman aged 80 or older with acute or convalescent COVID-19. CDR3s include the opening cysteine and the closing phenylalanine or tryptophan. The order of the fields is clone size, J gene, D gene, V gene, CDR3 protein, CDR3 DNA. A D gene is named only where the DNA matches it firmly. Only some rows state a clone size, as once, few, many or a class for expanded clones.

NA | TRBJ2-7 | TRBD1 | TRBV5-1 | CASRANRDRLYEQYF | TGCGCCAGCAGGGCCAACCGGGACAGACTTTACGAGCAGTACTTC
once | TRBJ2-2 | TRBD2 | TRBV28 | CASSLPGTSGSGEWTGELFF | TGTGCCAGCAGTCTCCCCGGGACTAGCGGGAGCGGGGAGTGGACCGGGGAGCTGTTTTTT
NA | TRBJ1-1 | NA | TRBV5-1 | CASSLMTQGGTEAFF | TGCGCCAGCAGCTTGATGACGCAGGGAGGCACTGAAGCTTTCTTT
NA | TRBJ2-5 | NA | TRBV19 | CATSRGSQETQYF | TGTGCCACCTCAAGGGGGAGCCAAGAGACCCAGTACTTC
NA | TRBJ2-3 | NA | TRBV7-8 | CASSLARGGEEDTQYF | TGTGCCAGCAGCTTAGCGCGGGGCGGGGAGGAGGATACGCAGTATTTT
NA | TRBJ1-1 | TRBD1 | TRBV5-4 | CASSLAGQGSGAFF | TGTGCCAGCAGCTTGGCCGGACAGGGTAGCGGAGCTTTCTTT
NA | TRBJ1-6 | TRBD1 | TRBV4-1 | CASSQRRGGGQGNSPLHF | TGCGCCAGCAGCCAACGCCGAGGGGGAGGACAGGGAAATTCACCCCTCCACTTT
NA | TRBJ2-3 | TRBD2 | TRBV5-1 | CASSSGTSMPDTQYF | TGCGCCAGCAGCTCCGGGACTAGCATGCCAGATACGCAGTATTTT
NA | TRBJ2-5 | NA | TRBV27 | CASGGWETQYF | TGTGCCAGTGGGGGGTGGGAGACCCAGTACTTC
NA | TRBJ2-7 | TRBD2 | TRBV28 | CASSFGTNGDHSYEQYF | TGTGCCAGCAGTTTTGGGACTAACGGGGACCATTCCTACGAGCAGTACTTC
NA | TRBJ2-7 | TRBD1 | TRBV28 | CASSPPGTGISGSYEQYF | TGTGCCAGCAGTCCCCCCGGGACAGGGATTTCGGGATCCTACGAGCAGTACTTC
NA | TRBJ1-3 | NA | TRBV19 | CASTPIELPFSGNTIYF | TGTGCCAGTACCCCCATCGAGCTACCGTTCTCTGGAAACACCATATATTTT
once | TRBJ1-2 | NA | TRBV6-1 | CASSESRASGNYGYTF | TGTGCCAGCAGTGAATCGAGGGCCTCGGGAAACTATGGCTACACCTTC
NA | TRBJ1-4 | TRBD1 | TRBV5-1 | CASREAGTGYEKLFF | TGCGCCAGCAGGGAGGCCGGGACAGGATATGAAAAACTGTTTTTT
NA | TRBJ2-5 | NA | TRBV19 | CASSGGGQNQETQYF | TGTGCCAGTAGTGGTGGAGGGCAGAACCAAGAGACCCAGTACTTC
NA | TRBJ1-1 | NA | TRBV27 | CASSLSSFRGFGTEAFF | TGTGCCAGCAGTTTATCCTCTTTTAGGGGGTTTGGCACTGAAGCTTTCTTT
NA | TRBJ2-1 | NA | TRBV4-1 | CASSRTGDEQFF | TGCGCCAGCAGCCGCACGGGGGATGAGCAGTTCTTC
NA | TRBJ1-5 | NA | TRBV30 | CAWSVLGGPRGGPQHF | TGTGCCTGGAGTGTACTGGGTGGACCGCGCGGAGGGCCCCAGCATTTT
NA | TRBJ2-1 | NA | TRBV24-1 | CATAAKGTGWGYNEQFF | TGTGCCACTGCAGCGAAAGGCACAGGGTGGGGGTACAATGAGCAGTTCTTC
NA | TRBJ2-1 | NA | TRBV7-3 | CASSLGSLGGQFF | TGTGCCAGCAGCTTAGGAAGTTTAGGGGGGCAGTTCTTC
once | TRBJ2-1 | TRBD2 | TRBV19 | CASSTDGLAGDEQFF | TGTGCCAGTAGTACCGACGGACTAGCGGGTGATGAGCAGTTCTTC
NA | TRBJ1-5 | NA | TRBV28 | CASTTLPGQPQHF | TGTGCCAGCACGACCCTACCGGGGCAGCCCCAGCATTTT
NA | TRBJ2-2 | NA | TRBV7-9 | CASSSPRIAPGELFF | TGTGCCAGCAGCTCCCCCCGGATAGCGCCCGGGGAGCTGTTTTTT
NA | TRBJ1-2 | NA | TRBV6-5 | CASSSYGVLGGYTF | TGTGCCAGCAGTTCTTACGGTGTTCTCGGTGGCTACACCTTC
NA | TRBJ1-2 | NA | TRBV2 | CASSVTPYNYGYTF | TGTGCCAGCAGTGTAACACCTTACAACTATGGCTACACCTTC
once | TRBJ2-1 | NA | TRBV6-6 | CASGSSNDEQFF | TGTGCCAGCGGATCTAGCAACGATGAGCAGTTCTTC
NA | TRBJ1-5 | NA | TRBV6-5 | CAVRTAFNQPQHF | TGTGCCGTTAGGACAGCGTTCAATCAGCCCCAGCATTTT
NA | TRBJ2-5 | NA | TRBV4-1 | CASSQDPGVQETQYF | TGCGCCAGCAGCCAAGATCCGGGGGTTCAAGAGACCCAGTACTTC
NA | TRBJ2-1 | NA | TRBV7-8 | CASSLAHQEEQFF | TGTGCCAGCAGCTTAGCGCATCAGGAAGAGCAGTTCTTC
NA | TRBJ2-1 | TRBD1 | TRBV2 | CASRASGTGYYEQFF | TGTGCCAGCAGAGCCTCCGGGACAGGGTACTATGAGCAGTTCTTC
NA | TRBJ1-2 | NA | TRBV6-1 | CASSEGGQIYGYTF | TGTGCCAGCAGTGAAGGTGGGCAGATATATGGCTACACCTTC
NA | TRBJ1-2 | NA | TRBV20-1 | CSAENYGYTF | TGCAGTGCTGAGAACTATGGCTACACCTTC
NA | TRBJ2-3 | TRBD2 | TRBV10-1 | CASSMTSGTDTQYF | TGCGCCAGCAGCATGACTAGCGGCACAGATACGCAGTATTTT
NA | TRBJ2-1 | TRBD2 | TRBV7-3 | CASAGGPIYNEQFF | TGTGCCAGCGCGGGGGGGCCTATTTACAATGAGCAGTTCTTC
NA | TRBJ2-3 | NA | TRBV7-6 | CASSRGADTQYF | TGTGCCAGCAGTAGAGGCGCAGATACGCAGTATTTT
NA | TRBJ1-2 | NA | TRBV7-2 | CASSLAPGGYGYTF | TGTGCCAGCAGCTTAGCGCCCGGGGGCTATGGCTACACCTTC
NA | TRBJ1-5 | NA | TRBV6-2/TRBV6-3 | CASSWGGRGQPQHF | TGTGCCAGCAGTTGGGGGGGACGGGGTCAGCCCCAGCATTTT
NA | TRBJ2-3 | TRBD1 | TRBV19 | CASSRRQGADTQYF | TGTGCCAGTAGTAGACGACAGGGGGCAGATACGCAGTATTTT
NA | TRBJ2-3 | NA | TRBV28 | CASAAPSTDTQYF | TGTGCCAGCGCGGCCCCTAGCACAGATACGCAGTATTTT
NA | TRBJ1-2 | NA | TRBV5-1 | CASSFDGRGGYTF | TGCGCCAGCAGCTTCGATGGGCGGGGTGGCTACACCTTC
NA | TRBJ2-7 | NA | TRBV28 | CASRKEGPSYEQYF | TGTGCCAGCAGGAAGGAGGGTCCCTCCTACGAGCAGTACTTC
NA | TRBJ2-4 | NA | TRBV2 | CASKTDHKNIQYF | TGTGCCAGCAAGACAGACCACAAAAACATTCAGTACTTC
NA | TRBJ1-1 | NA | TRBV18 | CASSLGGSTEAFF | TGTGCCAGCTCACTGGGGGGGAGCACTGAAGCTTTCTTT
NA | TRBJ2-1 | NA | TRBV6-1 | CASSEWGGHNEQFF | TGTGCCAGCAGTGAATGGGGGGGGCATAATGAGCAGTTCTTC
few | TRBJ1-1 | NA | TRBV5-1 | CASSSNGAANTEAFF | TGCGCCAGCAGCTCCAATGGGGCAGCGAACACTGAAGCTTTCTTT
NA | TRBJ2-1 | NA | TRBV19 | CASSQGVEEQFF | TGTGCCAGTAGCCAGGGTGTTGAAGAGCAGTTCTTC
NA | TRBJ2-4 | TRBD2 | TRBV7-8 | CASSLVAGSVAKNIQYF | TGTGCCAGCAGCTTAGTAGCGGGGTCAGTAGCCAAAAACATTCAGTACTTC
few | TRBJ2-3 | TRBD2 | TRBV7-8 | CASSLTGTRGLDTQYF | TGTGCCAGCAGCTTAACCGGGACTAGAGGGTTAGATACGCAGTATTTT
NA | TRBJ2-1 | TRBD1 | TRBV4-1 | CASSRGGTGAFGQFF | TGCGCCAGCAGTCGTGGCGGGACAGGGGCCTTTGGGCAGTTCTTC
NA | TRBJ1-3 | NA | TRBV18 | CASSPQAGTTGNTIYF | TGTGCCAGCTCACCACAGGCAGGGACTACCGGAAACACCATATATTTT
NA | TRBJ1-4 | NA | TRBV28 | CASSFTPRAENEKLFF | TGTGCCAGCAGTTTTACCCCCAGGGCAGAAAATGAAAAACTGTTTTTT
few | TRBJ1-1 | TRBD1 | TRBV19 | CASSKRQGGNTEAFF | TGTGCCAGTAGTAAAAGACAGGGAGGGAACACTGAAGCTTTCTTT
NA | TRBJ1-1 | NA | TRBV2 | CASSDYGGPVNTEAFF | TGTGCCAGCAGTGACTACGGGGGGCCTGTGAACACTGAAGCTTTCTTT
once | TRBJ2-5 | TRBD2 | TRBV2 | CASSWTSGGAYQETQYF | TGTGCCAGCAGTTGGACTAGCGGGGGGGCCTACCAAGAGACCCAGTACTTC
NA | TRBJ1-3 | NA | TRBV18 | CASSSGTRDGNTIYF | TGTGCCAGCTCATCCGGGACTCGAGACGGAAACACCATATATTTT
few | TRBJ2-1 | TRBD2 | TRBV5-4 | CASSLGGLAGAYNEQFF | TGTGCCAGCAGCTTGGGGGGACTAGCGGGGGCATACAATGAGCAGTTCTTC
NA | TRBJ1-1 | NA | TRBV28 | CASSYIRTEAFF | TGTGCCAGCAGTTATATACGGACTGAAGCTTTCTTT